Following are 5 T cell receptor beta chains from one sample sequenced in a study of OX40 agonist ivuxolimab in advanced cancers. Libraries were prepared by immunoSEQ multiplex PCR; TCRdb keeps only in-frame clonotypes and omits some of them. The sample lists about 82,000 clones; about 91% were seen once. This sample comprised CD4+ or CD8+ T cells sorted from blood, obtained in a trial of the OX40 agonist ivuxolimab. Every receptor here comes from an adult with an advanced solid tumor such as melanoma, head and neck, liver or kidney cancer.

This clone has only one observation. The CDR3 DNA reads TGCGCCAGCACTGGACTAGCGGCTACCAATGAGCAGTTCTTC. It encodes CASTGLAATNEQFF. The chain employs TRBV5-1 and TRBJ2-1; 10 positions agree with TRBD2. The CDR3 is 14 residues long. The germline V gene encodes CDR1 SGHRS and CDR2 YFSETQ. Unmatched junction bases numbered 6, after V lost 6 bases and J lost 6 bases.

CDR3 nucleotides: TGTGCCAGCAGCCGAGGACTAGCGGGCCAAGAGCAGTTCTTC. It translates to CASSRGLAGQEQFF. The genes are TRBV11-3 and TRBJ2-1; 11 nucleotides line up with TRBD2. Germline lookup yields CDR1 SGHNT and CDR2 YENEEA. Trimming cost V 5 bases and J 10 bases; bases outside gene matches: 7. CDR3 length equals 14 residues.

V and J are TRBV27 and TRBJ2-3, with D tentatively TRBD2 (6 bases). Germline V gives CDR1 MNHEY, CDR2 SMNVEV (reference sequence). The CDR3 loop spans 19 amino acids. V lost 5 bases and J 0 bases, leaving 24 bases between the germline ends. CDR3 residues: CASSPWVVVGTLSTDTQYF. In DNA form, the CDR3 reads TGTGCCAGCAGTCCGTGGGTCGTAGTCGGGACTCTTAGCACAGATACGCAGTATTTT.

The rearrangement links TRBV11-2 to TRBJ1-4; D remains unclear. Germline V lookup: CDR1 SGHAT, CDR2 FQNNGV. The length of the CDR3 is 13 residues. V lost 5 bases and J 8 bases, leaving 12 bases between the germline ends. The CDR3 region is CASSPVRGEKLFF. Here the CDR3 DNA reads TGTGCCAGCAGCCCGGTCCGAGGGGAAAAACTGTTTTTT.

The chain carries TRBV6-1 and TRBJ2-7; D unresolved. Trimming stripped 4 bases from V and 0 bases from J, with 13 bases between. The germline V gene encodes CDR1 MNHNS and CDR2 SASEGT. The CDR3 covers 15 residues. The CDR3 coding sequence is TGTGCCAGCAGTGTACAAGGCATGAGCTCCTACGAGCAGTACTTC. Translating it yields CASSVQGMSSYEQYF.